This TCR beta chain was profiled in a study of T-cell memory formation after mild COVID-19. 5'RACE, which relied on constant-segment primers, yielded TCR alpha and TCR beta cDNA libraries carrying sample barcodes and UMIs. From the 5' RACE reads, TCRdb called clonotypes with MiXCR, one entry per CDR3 protein. Here the sample spans roughly 160,000 distinct CDR3 sequences, approximately 10% being singletons. V lost 3 bases to trimming and J lost 0 bases, with 18 bases between them. In germline, CDR1 is LGHNA, CDR2 YSLEER. CDR3 length: 19 amino acids. Study outcomes and limitations: A balance of CD4 and CD8 characterized clones contracting day 15 to 85, whereas later expanders leaned CD4+. Certain responding clones were present in pre-infection memory, suggesting participation of cross-reactive memory. The authors did not confirm SARS-CoV-2 specificity of second-wave clones peaking day 37.

Of note for this clonotype: What it binds is not known.

Sequenced: PBMCs or a T cell subset sorted from them (not recorded which). This TCR came from a man younger than 30 who had mild COVID-19 (a few samples of this study predate the infection). Cell type and time point are not known. The chain has TRBV4-3 and TRBJ2-6, with D uncertain. CDR3 DNA: TGCGCCAGCAGCCACCAACTGAGACATGGCGCCTCTGGGGCCAACGTCCTGACTTTC. Translated: CASSHQLRHGASGANVLTF.